Listed below are T cell receptor beta chains from one sample, sequenced in a study of patients and donors after allogeneic stem cell transplantation. MiXCR, run by TCRdb on the RT-PCR reads, gives a single entry per CDR3 protein. Among roughly 940,000 distinct CDR3 sequences listed, roughly 17% were seen once. The sample comprised blood, either unsorted or a sorted T cell fraction (not recorded which). Source of these receptors: a human donor who was either an allogeneic HSCT recipient or a stem cell or donor lymphocyte infusion donor (not recorded which). It is not recorded whose cells these are; they may come from a transplant donor. Each CDR3 is given with its conserved first and last residue. A D gene is named only where the DNA matches it firmly. Size is stated for part of the rows, as once, few or many counts, or as a class when the clone is expanded.

d_gene,v_gene,j_gene,abundance,CDR3nt,CDR3aa
NA,TRBV29-1,TRBJ1-1,NA,TGCAGCGTTGAGAAAGGCATGAACACTGAAGCTTTCTTT,CSVEKGMNTEAFF
NA,TRBV27,TRBJ2-7,NA,TGTGCCAGCAGTCCCCAGGGGGGCGCTTTCTACGAGCAGTACTTC,CASSPQGGAFYEQYF
NA,TRBV7-8,TRBJ2-3,NA,TGTGCCAGCACCGCGGGGTTAAGCACAGATACGCAGTATTTT,CASTAGLSTDTQYF
NA,TRBV5-1,TRBJ2-1,few,TGCGCCAGCAGCTTGAGATGGAATGAGCAGTTCTTC,CASSLRWNEQFF
NA,TRBV6-2/TRBV6-3,TRBJ2-1,few,TGTGCCAGCAGTCGAAAACTAGGCCCCCTGGACAATGAGCAGTTCTTC,CASSRKLGPLDNEQFF
NA,TRBV5-1,TRBJ2-3,many,TGCGCCAGCAGCCCCGGGGTAGGAGATACGCAGTATTTT,CASSPGVGDTQYF
TRBD2,TRBV24-1,TRBJ2-3,few,TGTGCCACCAGTGATTTGCAGTGGGGGGGTCCCACAGATACGCAGTATTTT,CATSDLQWGGPTDTQYF
NA,TRBV4-1,TRBJ1-5,few,TGCGCCAGCAGCCAGATACAGGGAACCAGCAATCAGCCCCAGCATTTT,CASSQIQGTSNQPQHF
NA,TRBV6-5,TRBJ1-2,few,TGTGCCAGCAGTAATTCGACAGCTACCTATGGCTACACCTTC,CASSNSTATYGYTF
NA,TRBV20-1,TRBJ1-2,few,TGCAGTGCTAGCGATAAGTCATTCGCCTCCTTC,CSASDKSFASF
TRBD1,TRBV7-9,TRBJ1-6,few,TGTGCCAGCACCGGGACAGGGGGACGCAATTCACCCCTCCACTTT,CASTGTGGRNSPLHF
NA,TRBV20-1,TRBJ1-5,few,TGCAGTGCTCCGGACAGTTATAGCAATCAGCCCCAGCATTTT,CSAPDSYSNQPQHF
NA,TRBV20-1,TRBJ2-1,few,TGCAGTGCTATACAGGATTACTACAATGAGCAGTTCTTC,CSAIQDYYNEQFF
NA,TRBV7-2,TRBJ1-1,few,TGTGCCAGCAGCCGGGACCCTCGGGGAACTGAAGCTTTCTTT,CASSRDPRGTEAFF
NA,TRBV4-1,TRBJ1-3,NA,TGCGCCAGCAGCCAAGACGGGGGCCTTGGAAACACCATATATTTT,CASSQDGGLGNTIYF
NA,TRBV3-1,TRBJ2-1,NA,TGTGCCAGCAGCCCGGAGGGCCGGTTATCTGAGCAGTTCTTC,CASSPEGRLSEQFF
TRBD2,TRBV6-5,TRBJ2-1,many,TGTGCCAGCAGTTACTCTAGCGGGAGCTCCTACAATGAGCAGTTCTTC,CASSYSSGSSYNEQFF
NA,TRBV9,TRBJ2-3,NA,TGTGCCAGCAGTAGGAAATTACCAGATACGCAGTATTTT,CASSRKLPDTQYF
NA,TRBV19,TRBJ2-7,few,TGTGCCAGTAGTATTGACAGGTGGCCTCGGGAGCAGTACTTC,CASSIDRWPREQYF
TRBD1,TRBV12-3/TRBV12-4,TRBJ1-6,NA,TGTGCCAGCAGTTTAGAAATACAGGGGGGTTCACCCCTCCACTTT,CASSLEIQGGSPLHF
TRBD2,TRBV7-2,TRBJ2-3,few,TGTGCCAGCAGCCCTCAGACTAGCAAGACAGATACGCAGTATTTT,CASSPQTSKTDTQYF
TRBD1,TRBV24-1,TRBJ1-2,few,TGTGCCACCAGTGATCCTGGGACAGCGAGCTATGGCTACACCTTC,CATSDPGTASYGYTF
NA,TRBV18,TRBJ1-3,few,TGTGCCAGCTCACCAGGGGGCTTGGCTGGAAACACCATATATTTT,CASSPGGLAGNTIYF
NA,TRBV5-6,TRBJ2-2,few,TGTGCCAGCAGCCCTCTCAGACGTACCACCGGGGAGCTGTTTTTT,CASSPLRRTTGELFF
NA,TRBV3-1,TRBJ2-7,few,TGTGCCAGCAGCCAGGCTATCCCCCCCTACGAGCAGTACTTC,CASSQAIPPYEQYF
TRBD2,TRBV30,TRBJ2-1,few,TGTGCTCGAGCGGGGCCCTGGATCGGTGAGCAGTTCTTC,CARAGPWIGEQFF
NA,TRBV2,TRBJ2-7,NA,TGTGCCAGCAGTCCTCAGGGGATAGGGGAGCAGTACTTC,CASSPQGIGEQYF
TRBD1,TRBV12-3/TRBV12-4,TRBJ2-3,NA,TGTGCCAGCAGTTTTCACAACAGGCAGGGGGTAGCAGATACGCAGTATTTT,CASSFHNRQGVADTQYF
NA,TRBV20-1,TRBJ2-1,NA,TGCAGTGCTTCGGGCCTTGATGAGCAGTTCTTC,CSASGLDEQFF
TRBD2,TRBV20-1,TRBJ2-5,few,TGCAGTGCTACTGGACTAGCGGGGGGAGAGACCCAGTACTTC,CSATGLAGGETQYF
NA,TRBV9,TRBJ2-3,few,TGTGCCAGCAGGGACTCCCAGGGCTATACGCAGTATTTT,CASRDSQGYTQYF
NA,TRBV10-3,TRBJ1-2,NA,TGTGCCTCCTTCATTGACTATGGCTACACCTTC,CASFIDYGYTF
TRBD2,TRBV11-2,TRBJ2-7,NA,TGTGCCAGCAGCCAAATAGCGGGAGGCCTCCAGCAGTACTTC,CASSQIAGGLQQYF
TRBD2,TRBV2,TRBJ2-5,NA,TGTGCCGGCGGCGGTAGCGGGGGGTTTTCTGACCAAGAGACCCAGTACTTC,CAGGGSGGFSDQETQYF
TRBD2,TRBV5-1,TRBJ2-5,few,TGCGCCAGCAGCTTGGTAGCGGGAGGACGTGAGGAGACCCAGTACTTC,CASSLVAGGREETQYF
TRBD2,TRBV3-1,TRBJ2-5,once,TGTGCCAGCCGACCACGGAGACTAGCGGGAGTTCAAGAGACCCAGTACTTC,CASRPRRLAGVQETQYF
NA,TRBV20-1,TRBJ2-1,many,TGCAGTGCTAGCGGGCCCATCGGCAAAAGAGAGCAGTTCTTC,CSASGPIGKREQFF
TRBD1,TRBV7-9,TRBJ1-4,NA,TGTGCCAGCAGCCCCAACCAAAGGGGGCATGAAAAACTGTTTTTT,CASSPNQRGHEKLFF
TRBD1,TRBV6-1,TRBJ2-3,many,TGTGCCAGCAGCTCTGGGGGACAGAGCACAGATACGCAGTATTTT,CASSSGGQSTDTQYF
NA,TRBV29-1,TRBJ2-1,few,TGCAGCGCCGAGACTAACAATGAGCAGTTCTTC,CSAETNNEQFF
TRBD1,TRBV6-1,TRBJ1-1,many,TGTGCCAGCAGTCCTAACAGGGGACGGACTGAAGCTTTCTTT,CASSPNRGRTEAFF
TRBD2,TRBV7-2,TRBJ2-3,NA,TGTGCCAGCAGCTTAGCTCCGGGACTAGATCCCTCCACAGATACGCAGTATTTT,CASSLAPGLDPSTDTQYF
TRBD1,TRBV29-1,TRBJ2-3,many,TGCAGCGTTGTTGACAGGGACCCAGATACGCAGTATTTT,CSVVDRDPDTQYF
NA,TRBV6-2/TRBV6-3,TRBJ2-6,many,TGTGCCAGCAGCCCCAGGGGTTTAGCTGGGGCCAACGTCCTGACTTTC,CASSPRGLAGANVLTF
NA,TRBV20-1,TRBJ2-3,NA,TGCAGTGCTAGGCGGGGGCGTCGAGATACGCAGTATTTT,CSARRGRRDTQYF
NA,TRBV6-1,TRBJ1-1,few,TGTGCCACCCAACGGGGATCGAACACTGAAGCTTTCTTT,CATQRGSNTEAFF
TRBD1,TRBV5-1,TRBJ1-1,NA,TGCGCCAGCAGCCACCGGGACAGGGTCATCAACACTGAAGCTTTCTTT,CASSHRDRVINTEAFF
TRBD1,TRBV7-2,TRBJ1-2,NA,TGTGCCAGCAGCTCGGCTGGGACAGCTAACTATGGCTACACCTTC,CASSSAGTANYGYTF
TRBD1,TRBV29-1,TRBJ2-7,NA,TGCAGCGTCGCCGGGACAGTATACGAGCAGTACTTC,CSVAGTVYEQYF
TRBD2,TRBV27,TRBJ2-1,NA,TGTGCCAGCAGTAGCGGGAGTTCGGATGAGCAGTTCTTC,CASSSGSSDEQFF